This T cell receptor (beta chain) originates from a study of T cell repertoires in cytomegalovirus infection. This clonotype appeared a few times. Its antigen is unknown. MiXCR was run by TCRdb on the reads, yielding one entry per CDR3 protein. The profile shows roughly 860,000 distinct CDR3 sequences, about 30% of them singletons. This sequence originates from a human donor in good health (CMV status not recorded). Some clones in this sample may be carry-over from other donors' samples. Specimen: cultured CD8+ T cells from PBMCs, collected from culture after CMV antigen stimulation.

The CDR3 nucleotides read TGTGCCAGCACGGCAGACTACCAAGAGACCCAGTACTTC. Translation: CASTADYQETQYF. V is TRBV2 and J is TRBJ2-5; no clear D. This CDR3 has 13 residues. CDR1 is SNHLY and CDR2 is FYNNEI in the germline V gene. V was clipped by 7 bases and J by 0 bases, with 9 bases between them.